Following are 9 T cell receptor beta chains from one sample sequenced in a study of blood T cell repertoires in COVID-19. Clones were sequenced by immunoSEQ multiplex PCR, and TCRdb holds only the in-frame ones, with some missing. The data contain 95,000 to 100,000 clones, over 75% of them singletons. The source material was peripheral blood. Every receptor here comes from a woman aged 80 or over with acute or convalescent COVID-19.

The rearrangement uses TRBV19 and TRBJ1-2, with 7 bases fitting TRBD1. With 6 bases clipped from V and 2 bases from J, the junction kept 6 bases outside the gene matches. CDR3 length: 14 amino acids. Germline CDR1 is LNHDA and CDR2 is SQIVND (reference sequence). The CDR3 coding sequence is TGTGCCAGTAGCCAACAGGGGACCAACTATGGCTACACCTTC. This codes for CASSQQGTNYGYTF.

The J gene is TRBJ1-4, the V gene TRBV6-2 or TRBV6-3, with 7 positions matching TRBD1. Per germline, CDR1 MNHEY and CDR2 SVGEGT. CDR3 length: 12 amino acids. V was clipped by 5 bases and J by 7 bases; unmatched bases: 1. The CDR3 DNA is TGTGCCAGCAGTGACAGGGCTGAAAAACTGTTTTTT. It is translated as CASSDRAEKLFF.

This chain joins TRBV11-2 and TRBJ2-4; D perhaps matches TRBD1 (7 bases). The CDR3 consists of 18 residues. Looked up from germline, CDR1 is SGHAT and CDR2 is FQNNGV. The V and J ends lost 2 bases and 2 bases respectively, with 19 bases between them. The CDR3 loop is CASSLQSTAGGTKNIQYF. The CDR3 bases are TGTGCCAGCAGCTTACAGAGTACAGCAGGGGGGACCAAAAACATTCAGTACTTC.

The chain links TRBV29-1 to TRBJ2-1, with TRBD2 as a possible D gene (5 bases). Trimming pared 0 bases from V and 7 bases from J, leaving 19 bases between. The germline V gene has CDR1 SQVTM and CDR2 ANQGSEA. There are 16 residues in the CDR3. CDR3 region: CSVEDRGRFLGNEQFF. CDR3 sequence (DNA): TGCAGCGTTGAAGATCGGGGAAGATTCCTGGGGAATGAGCAGTTCTTC.

The genes are TRBV5-6 and TRBJ2-7; possibly TRBD1 for D (6 bases). Germline lookup yields CDR1 SGHDT and CDR2 YYEEEE. V was shortened by 4 bases and J by 2 bases, with 16 bases between the two germline ends. The CDR3 is made up of 15 amino acids. Here the CDR3 reads CASSMVGGKPYEQYV. The CDR3 DNA sequence: TGTGCCAGCAGCATGGTTGGGGGCAAACCCTACGAGCAGTACGTC.

The chain recombines TRBV19 with TRBJ1-2, with 9 bases aligning to TRBD1. CDR1 and CDR2 (germline): LNHDA, SQIVND (reference sequence). The CDR3 has 17 amino acids. The junction had 9 bases not matched to a gene; V was cut back by 3 bases and J by 1 base. The CDR3 nucleotides are TGTGCCAGTAGTATGGGACAGGGCCGTTCTTTTAACTATGGCTACACCTTC. It is translated as CASSMGQGRSFNYGYTF.

V and J are TRBV6-6 and TRBJ2-3; a possible D gene is TRBD2 (5 bases). The germline gives CDR1 MNHNY, CDR2 SVGAGI (reference sequence). The CDR3 contains 12 residues. With 2 bases removed from V and 7 bases from J, the gap between germline ends came to 7 bases. The CDR3 DNA reads as TGTGCCAGCAGTTACACCGGGAATACGCAGTATTTT. It yields the protein CASSYTGNTQYF.

The rearrangement links TRBV9 to TRBJ2-3; TRBD2 matches 7 bases. Germline CDR1 is SGDLS and CDR2 is YYNGEE. CDR3 length: 15 amino acids. V gave up 3 bases and J gave up 4 bases; unmatched junction bases: 8. CDR3 bases: TGTGCCAGCAGCGGGCACACTAGCGTGGCAGATACGCAGTATTTT. The encoded protein is CASSGHTSVADTQYF.

The chain recombines TRBV10-2 with TRBJ2-3; TRBD1 agrees at 12 bases. CDR3 length: 16 amino acids. V gave up 6 bases and J gave up 5 bases; unmatched junction bases: 9. The V gene's germline CDR1 is WSHSY and CDR2 SAAADI. The CDR3 protein is CASSPGTGGWGDTQYF. CDR3 nucleotide sequence: TGCGCCAGCAGCCCCGGGACAGGGGGCTGGGGAGATACGCAGTATTTT.